This TCR beta chain was obtained from a study of vaccination and CD4 T cells after COVID-19. Trimming took off 8 bases at V and 2 bases at J, with 10 bases between the two ends. CDR3 length: 13 residues. Germline CDR1 is ENHRY and CDR2 is SYGVKD. MiXCR, applied by TCRdb to the PCR reads, yields one record per CDR3 protein. The table shows around 20,000 distinct CDR3 sequences, with less than 65% occurring only once. Study-level findings and limits: Convalescent patients studied were relatively few, and early post-infection timepoints were absent.

For this clonotype: Its specificity is not known.

The source material was CD4+ T cells from blood, sampled after SARS-CoV-2 vaccination. The sequence was collected from a human donor who had recovered from COVID-19. The rearrangement links TRBV10-3 to TRBJ2-4; TRBD2 might be the D (6 bases). The CDR3 DNA sequence: TGTGCCATCGCCGGAGGGTCCAAAAACATTCAGTACTTC. It translates to CAIAGGSKNIQYF.